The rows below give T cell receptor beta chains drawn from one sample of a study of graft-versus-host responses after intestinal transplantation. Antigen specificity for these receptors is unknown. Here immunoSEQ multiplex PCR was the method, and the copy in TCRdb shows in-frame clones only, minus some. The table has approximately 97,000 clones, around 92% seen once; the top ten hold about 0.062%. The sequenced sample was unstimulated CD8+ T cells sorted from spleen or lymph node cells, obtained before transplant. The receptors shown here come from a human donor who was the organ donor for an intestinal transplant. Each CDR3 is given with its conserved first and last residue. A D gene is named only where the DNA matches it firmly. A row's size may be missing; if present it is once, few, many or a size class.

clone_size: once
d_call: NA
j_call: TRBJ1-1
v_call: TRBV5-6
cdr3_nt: TGTGCCAGCAGCTTTGGGGGCGTTGAAGCTTTCTTT
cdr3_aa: CASSFGGVEAFF

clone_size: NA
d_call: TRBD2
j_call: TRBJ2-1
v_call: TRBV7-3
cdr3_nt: TGTGCCAGCAGCCCGGGGACTAGTGGGAAGGGATCCTACAATGAGCAGTTCTTC
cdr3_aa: CASSPGTSGKGSYNEQFF

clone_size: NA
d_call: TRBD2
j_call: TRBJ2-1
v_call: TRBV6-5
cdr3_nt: TGTGCCAGCACCCTGACTAGCGGAAACAATGAGCAGTTCTTC
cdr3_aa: CASTLTSGNNEQFF

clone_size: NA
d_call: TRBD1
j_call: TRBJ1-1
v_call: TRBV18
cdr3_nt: TGTGCCAGCTCTCCCATCGACAGGGGAAGTGAAGCTTTCTTT
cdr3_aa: CASSPIDRGSEAFF

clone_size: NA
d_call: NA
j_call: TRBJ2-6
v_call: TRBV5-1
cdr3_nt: TGCGCCAGCAGCTTGGAGGAGTTAGTGGGGGCCAACGTCCTGACTTTC
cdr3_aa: CASSLEELVGANVLTF

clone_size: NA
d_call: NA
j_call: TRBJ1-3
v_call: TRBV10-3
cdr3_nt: TGTGCCATCAGTGAGGTGGAGGCCCCTGGAAACACCATATATTTT
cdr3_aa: CAISEVEAPGNTIYF

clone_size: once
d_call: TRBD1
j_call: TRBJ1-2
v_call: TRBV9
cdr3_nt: TGTGCCAGCAGCTTAGGACAGGGGGATGGCTACACCTTC
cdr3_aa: CASSLGQGDGYTF

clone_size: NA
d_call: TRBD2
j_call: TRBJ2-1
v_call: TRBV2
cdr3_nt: TGTGCCAGCAGTGAAGCGACTAGCGGGAGGGAATTTTCCTACAATGAGCAGTTCTTC
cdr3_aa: CASSEATSGREFSYNEQFF

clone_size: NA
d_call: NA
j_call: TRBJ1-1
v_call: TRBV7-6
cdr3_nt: TGTGCCAGCAGCTTAGTTCAACAGGGGAACACTGAAGCTTTCTTT
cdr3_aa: CASSLVQQGNTEAFF

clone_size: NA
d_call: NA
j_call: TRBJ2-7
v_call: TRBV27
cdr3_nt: TGTGCCAGCAGTTTAAATCCTTCCTCCTACGAGCAGTACTTC
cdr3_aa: CASSLNPSSYEQYF

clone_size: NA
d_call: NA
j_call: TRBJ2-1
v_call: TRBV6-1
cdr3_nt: TGTGCCAGCAATCTGAGGGGGTACAATGAGCAGTTCTTC
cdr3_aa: CASNLRGYNEQFF

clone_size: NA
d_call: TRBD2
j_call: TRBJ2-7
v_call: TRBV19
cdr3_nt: TGTGCCAGTAGTCCCTCCCCACTAGCGGGAGGCTCCTACGAGCAGTACTTC
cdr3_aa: CASSPSPLAGGSYEQYF

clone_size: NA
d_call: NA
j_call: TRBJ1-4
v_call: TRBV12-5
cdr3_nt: TGTGCTAGTGGTTTGCTCGAGAGCCCCGGGACACCTTTTGAAAAACTGTTTTTT
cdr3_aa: CASGLLESPGTPFEKLFF

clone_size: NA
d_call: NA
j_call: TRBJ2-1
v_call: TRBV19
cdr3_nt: TGTGCCAGTAGTATAGAATGGAGCTCCTACAATGAGCAGTTCTTC
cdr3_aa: CASSIEWSSYNEQFF

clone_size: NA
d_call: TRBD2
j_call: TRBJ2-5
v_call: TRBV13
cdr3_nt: TGTGCCAGCAGCTTAGGCCTCGCGGGGGTACCGCAAGAGACCCAGTACTTC
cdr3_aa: CASSLGLAGVPQETQYF

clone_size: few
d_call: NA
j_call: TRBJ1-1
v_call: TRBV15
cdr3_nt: TGTGCCACCAGCAGATCGGGGTCAACCTACACTGAAGCTTTCTTT
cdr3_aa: CATSRSGSTYTEAFF

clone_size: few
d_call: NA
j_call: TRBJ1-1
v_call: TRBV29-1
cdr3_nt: TGCAGCGTTAAAGGAGTCAGGGGGAACACTGAAGCTTTCTTT
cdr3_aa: CSVKGVRGNTEAFF

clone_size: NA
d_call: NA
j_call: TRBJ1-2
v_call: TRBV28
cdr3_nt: TGTGCCAGCAGTCAACAAACAGGGTGGGGCTACACCTTC
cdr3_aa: CASSQQTGWGYTF

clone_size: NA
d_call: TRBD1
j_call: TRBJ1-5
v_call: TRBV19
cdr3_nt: TGTGCCAGTAGTTGGTACAGGGGGACTCAGCCCCAGCATTTT
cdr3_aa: CASSWYRGTQPQHF

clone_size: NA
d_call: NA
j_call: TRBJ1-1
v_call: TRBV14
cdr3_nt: TGTGCCAGCAGCCAAGTGGGGGGACTAGAGATGAACACTGAAGCTTTCTTT
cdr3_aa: CASSQVGGLEMNTEAFF

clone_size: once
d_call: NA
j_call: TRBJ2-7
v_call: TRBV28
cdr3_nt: TGTGCCAGCAGTTTAAGGGGTTCTCTGGAGCAGTACTTC
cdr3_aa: CASSLRGSLEQYF

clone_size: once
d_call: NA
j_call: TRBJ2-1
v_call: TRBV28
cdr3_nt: TGTGCCACCGAGAACAATGAGCAGTTCTTC
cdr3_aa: CATENNEQFF

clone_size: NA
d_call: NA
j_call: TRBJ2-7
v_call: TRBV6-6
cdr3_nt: TGTGCCAGCAGTTACCCCAGACAGAGCTCCTACGAGCAGTACTTC
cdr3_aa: CASSYPRQSSYEQYF

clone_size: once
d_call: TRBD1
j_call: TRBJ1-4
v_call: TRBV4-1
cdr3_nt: TGCGCCAGCAGCCCCACGACAGGGTCATTAGTACTAGAAAAACTGTTTTTT
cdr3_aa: CASSPTTGSLVLEKLFF

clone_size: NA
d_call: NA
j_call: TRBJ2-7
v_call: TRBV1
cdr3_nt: TGCACCAGCAGCCAAGCCCTCGGACATACCTACGAGCAGTACTTC
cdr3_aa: CTSSQALGHTYEQYF

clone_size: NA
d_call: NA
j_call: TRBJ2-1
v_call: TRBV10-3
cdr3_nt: TGTGCCATCAGGATACCGTGGCCCTACAATGAGCAGTTCTTC
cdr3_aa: CAIRIPWPYNEQFF

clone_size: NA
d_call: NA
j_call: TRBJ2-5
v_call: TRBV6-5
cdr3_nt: TGTGCCAGCAGCCCCAGGACAGAAACACAAGAGACCCAGTACTTC
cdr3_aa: CASSPRTETQETQYF

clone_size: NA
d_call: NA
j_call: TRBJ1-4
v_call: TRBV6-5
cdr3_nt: TGTGCCAGCAGTCCCTCGGGGTTAGGAGAAAAACTGTTTTTT
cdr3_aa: CASSPSGLGEKLFF

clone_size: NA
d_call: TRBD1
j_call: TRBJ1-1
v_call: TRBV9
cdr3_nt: TGTGCCAGCAGCTCCACCGTCCGGGACAGGGGGCCGAACACTGAAGCTTTCTTT
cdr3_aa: CASSSTVRDRGPNTEAFF

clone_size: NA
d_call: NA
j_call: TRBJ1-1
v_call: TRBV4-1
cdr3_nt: TGCGCCAGCAGCCAGTCAACGGACATGAACACTGAAGCTTTCTTT
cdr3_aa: CASSQSTDMNTEAFF

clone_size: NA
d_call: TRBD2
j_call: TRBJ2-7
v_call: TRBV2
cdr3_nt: TGTGCCAGCAGTGTTAGCCGGGACGGGGGGAGCTCCTACGAGCAGTACTTC
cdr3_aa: CASSVSRDGGSSYEQYF

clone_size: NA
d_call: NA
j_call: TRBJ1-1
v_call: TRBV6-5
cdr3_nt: TGTGCCAGCAGTTACGGTGAGGTTGGCACTGAAGCTTTCTTT
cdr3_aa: CASSYGEVGTEAFF

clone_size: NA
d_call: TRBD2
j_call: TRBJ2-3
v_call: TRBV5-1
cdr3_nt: TGCGCCAGCAGCATGACTAGCGGTGCCGCAGATACGCAGTATTTT
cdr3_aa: CASSMTSGAADTQYF

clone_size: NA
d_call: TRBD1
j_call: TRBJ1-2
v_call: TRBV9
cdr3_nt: TGTGCCAGCAGCGCGGGACAGTACTACACCTTC
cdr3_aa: CASSAGQYYTF

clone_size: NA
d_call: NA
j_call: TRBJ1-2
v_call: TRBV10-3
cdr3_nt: TGTGCCATCCGACTAGGACAACACAAGGGCTACACCTTC
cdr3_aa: CAIRLGQHKGYTF

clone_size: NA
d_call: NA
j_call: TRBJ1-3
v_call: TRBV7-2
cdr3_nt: TGTGCCAGCAGCTTACGAGCTGGAAACACCATATATTTT
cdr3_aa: CASSLRAGNTIYF

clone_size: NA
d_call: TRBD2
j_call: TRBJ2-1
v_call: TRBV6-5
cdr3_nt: TGTGCCAGCAGTCTGAGACTAGCGGGAGGGGATGAGCAGTTCTTC
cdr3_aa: CASSLRLAGGDEQFF